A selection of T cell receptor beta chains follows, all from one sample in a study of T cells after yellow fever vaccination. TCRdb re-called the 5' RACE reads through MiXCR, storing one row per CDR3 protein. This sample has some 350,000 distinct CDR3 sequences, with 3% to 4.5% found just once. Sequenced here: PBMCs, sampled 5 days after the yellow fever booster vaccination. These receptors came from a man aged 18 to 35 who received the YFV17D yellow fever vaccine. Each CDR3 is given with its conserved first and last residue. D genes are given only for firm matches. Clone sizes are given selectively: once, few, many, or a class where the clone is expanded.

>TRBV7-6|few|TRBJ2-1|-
CASSLAPTSGNEQFF
TGTGCCAGCAGCTTAGCCCCTACCTCGGGCAATGAGCAGTTCTTC
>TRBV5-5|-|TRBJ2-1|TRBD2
CASSRSRGSGGAGEQFF
TGTGCCAGCAGCCGCTCCCGTGGTAGCGGGGGGGCTGGTGAGCAGTTCTTC
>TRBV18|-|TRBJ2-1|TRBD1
CASSLDRDPYNEQFF
TGTGCCAGCTCACTCGACAGGGACCCCTACAATGAGCAGTTCTTC
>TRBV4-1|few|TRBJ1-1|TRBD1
CASSHGHTRDRGTEAFF
TGCGCCAGCAGCCATGGACACACCCGGGACAGGGGGACTGAAGCTTTCTTT
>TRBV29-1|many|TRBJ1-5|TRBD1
CSVSFGTASNQPQHF
TGCAGCGTCTCATTTGGGACAGCTAGCAATCAGCCCCAGCATTTT
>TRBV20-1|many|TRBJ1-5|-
CSASPAGAGNQPQHF
TGCAGTGCTAGCCCCGCGGGGGCCGGCAATCAGCCCCAGCATTTT
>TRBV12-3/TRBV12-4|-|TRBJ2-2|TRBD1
CASSPQGALNTGELFF
TGTGCCAGCAGTCCACAGGGGGCTTTGAACACCGGGGAGCTGTTTTTT
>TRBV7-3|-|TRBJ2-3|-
CASRPQADSRTDTQYF
TGTGCCAGCAGACCACAGGCGGACTCCCGCACAGATACGCAGTATTTT
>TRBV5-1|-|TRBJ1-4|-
CASSQALGTNEKLFF
TGCGCCAGCAGCCAGGCATTGGGCACTAATGAAAAACTGTTTTTT
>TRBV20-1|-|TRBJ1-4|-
CSARDQGATNEKLFF
TGCAGTGCTAGAGATCAAGGCGCAACTAATGAAAAACTGTTTTTT
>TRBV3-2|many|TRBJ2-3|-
CASSQHLGTGGADTQYF
TGTGCCAGCAGCCAACACCTCGGGACAGGGGGAGCCGATACGCAGTATTTT